This TCR beta chain was observed in a study of blood T cell repertoires in COVID-19. Study details: Nucleic acid was either cDNA or gDNA, and it came from T cells, B-cell-depleted T cells, or PBMCs.

Germline V gives CDR1 SGHRS, CDR2 YFSETQ. The CDR3 covers 12 residues. V lost 4 bases and J lost 9; bases outside the gene matches: 3. Participants were aged about 18 to 100 years from 24 US areas. Two negative PCRs, clearance, or symptom resolution had been documented for recovered Cohort 3 donors. Sequenced by immunoSEQ multiplex PCR; TCRdb stores in-frame clones only, minus some. The table has 400,000 to 500,000 clones, around 87% seen once. The receptor was derived from a woman aged 35 to 49 who had recovered from COVID-19. Sequences were obtained from PBMCs or T cells enriched from blood (not recorded which). The chain uses TRBV5-1 and TRBJ2-1; 8 bases fit TRBD2. For the CDR3, the DNA is TGCGCCAGCAGCAGTACTAGCGGTGAGCAGTTCTTC. Amino acids: CASSSTSGEQFF.